A single sample gave rise to the 30 T cell receptor beta chains below, sequenced in a study of shared clonotypes between healthy human individuals. The table came from immunoSEQ multiplex PCR; TCRdb's copy has only in-frame clones and leaves some out. The sample consists of over 2 million clones, 85% to 95% of them appearing once. The sequenced sample consisted of naive CD4+ T cells sorted from blood. The subset denotes: CD45RA+ positively selected. These receptors all stem from a man between 18 and 35 years old in good health.

The chain combines TRBV30 with TRBJ1-5, with TRBD1 identical over 7 bases. CDR1 GTSNPN and CDR2 SVGIG come from the germline V gene (reference sequence). There are 13 residues in the CDR3. V lost 3 bases to trimming and J lost 9 bases; unmatched junction nucleotides: 8. CDR3 loop: CAWRVQGIWPQHF. CDR3 in DNA: TGTGCCTGGAGGGTACAGGGGATTTGGCCCCAGCATTTT.

Points on this clone: Mismatch with germline at one junction end may stem from a read error. The chain carries TRBV9 and TRBJ1-2; no definite D call. Looked up from germline, CDR1 is SGDLS and CDR2 is YYNGEE. The CDR3 sequence is 13 residues long. CDR3 sequence: CASSEYLSTSPHF. CDR3 in DNA: TGTGCCAGCAGCGAATACCTCTCCACATCGCCCCACTTC.

The genes are TRBV27 and TRBJ2-7; TRBD1 agrees at 9 bases. Germline loops: CDR1 MNHEY, CDR2 SMNVEV (reference sequence). J was trimmed by 3 bases and V by 0 bases; bases with no gene match: 3. There are 15 residues in the CDR3. In nucleotides, the CDR3 is TGTGCCAGCAGTTTATCTGGGACAGGGCTCTACGAGCAGTACTTC. This codes for CASSLSGTGLYEQYF.

V is TRBV5-6 and J is TRBJ2-2, with 11 bases fitting TRBD2. Germline V gives CDR1 SGHDT, CDR2 YYEEEE. With V trimmed by 3 bases and J by 7 bases, 8 bases remained unmatched. CDR3 length: 16 residues. The CDR3 protein is CASSSNPGLAVGELFF. CDR3 DNA sequence: TGTGCCAGCAGCTCAAACCCGGGACTAGCGGTCGGGGAGCTGTTTTTT.

The CDR3 sequence is CASSQPGADTQYF. Here the CDR3 DNA reads TGTGCCAGCAGCCAACCTGGGGCAGATACGCAGTATTTT. V and J are TRBV14 and TRBJ2-3; the D is unclear. The CDR3 consists of 13 residues. The V and J ends lost 2 bases and 4 bases respectively, with 7 bases between them. Germline CDR1 and CDR2: SGHDN and FVKESK.

The chain joins TRBV5-1 to TRBJ1-4, with a tentative D call TRBD1 (6 bases). The V gene's germline CDR1 is SGHRS and CDR2 YFSETQ. This CDR3 comprises 19 residues. V was cut by 3 bases and J by 8 bases, with 29 bases left in between. CDR3 DNA: TGCGCCAGCAGCTCCAGCGGAACAGGGCGCTTTACTCTTCGGGAAAAACTGTTTTTT. It translates to CASSSSGTGRFTLREKLFF.

V usage is TRBV6-5 and J usage is TRBJ2-7; tentatively, D is TRBD1 (6 bases). The ends were cut back, 5 bases at V and 3 bases at J, with 17 bases in the middle. CDR1 is MNHEY and CDR2 is SVGAGI in the germline V gene. This CDR3 contains 15 residues. The CDR3 is CASSRQRTEYYEQYF. In DNA, the CDR3 is TGTGCCAGCAGTCGCCAGCGGACAGAATACTACGAGCAGTACTTC.

This clone was seen just once. The CDR3 spells CASSEQVFFYGYTF. The CDR3 bases are TGCGCCAGCAGCGAACAGGTATTCTTCTATGGCTACACCTTC. This chain connects TRBV4-1 to TRBJ1-2, with D perhaps matching TRBD1 (5 bases). This CDR3 has 14 amino acids. CDR1 and CDR2 (germline): MGHRA, YSYEKL. Trimming took 5 bases from V and 4 from J, leaving 14 bases between them.

The chain employs TRBV4-1 and TRBJ1-6; tentatively, D is TRBD1 (5 bases). The V gene lost 0 bases and the J gene lost 7 bases, with 10 bases spanning the gap. The CDR3 loop spans 15 amino acids. CDR1 and CDR2 (germline): MGHRA, YSYEKL. CDR3 sequence: CASSQEGPANSPLHF. The DNA for the CDR3 is TGCGCCAGCAGCCAAGAGGGGCCCGCCAATTCACCCCTCCACTTT.

The chain carries TRBV5-5 and TRBJ1-5, with D unclear. Germline V gene sequence: CDR1 SGHKS, CDR2 YYEKEE (reference sequence). V lost 0 bases and J 0 bases, leaving 4 bases between the germline ends. This CDR3 contains 14 residues. This CDR3 is CASSLGHSNQPQHF. CDR3 in DNA: TGTGCCAGCAGCTTGGGACATAGCAATCAGCCCCAGCATTTT.

As for this clone: The same CDR3 also results from other DNA sequences found in this sample. This sequence joins TRBV6-5 and TRBJ1-6; 7 nucleotides line up with TRBD1. CDR3 size: 13 residues. CDR1 and CDR2 (germline): MNHEY, SVGAGI. The V and J ends lost 6 bases and 10 bases, in that order; junction bases with no gene match: 6. The DNA of the CDR3 is TGTGCCAGCAGCCGAGACAGGGAGTCACCCCTCCACTTT. Protein: CASSRDRESPLHF.

The rearrangement links TRBV20-1 to TRBJ2-1; 9 nucleotides match TRBD2. The CDR3 is 11 residues long. The junction had 4 bases not matched to a gene; V was cut back by 6 bases and J by 10 bases. The V gene's germline CDR1 is DFQATT and CDR2 SNEGSKA (reference sequence). CDR3 nucleotide sequence: TGCAGTGCAGCACTAGCGGGCGAGCAGTTCTTC. It codes for CSAALAGEQFF.

The V and J genes are TRBV11-2 and TRBJ1-6; TRBD1 is a possible D gene (5 bases). Per germline, CDR1 SGHAT and CDR2 FQNNGV. Trimming took off 0 bases at V and 1 base at J, with 16 bases between the two ends. The CDR3 runs 19 residues. The CDR3 region has the DNA TGTGCCAGCAGCTTAGATCCCCCGGGACGGTGGTCCTATAATTCACCCCTCCACTTT. Its protein is CASSLDPPGRWSYNSPLHF.

The chain links TRBV6-1 to TRBJ2-1; maybe TRBD2 (5 bases). V was trimmed by 4 bases and J by 7 bases, leaving 8 bases between them. The CDR3 has 12 amino acids. Germline V gives CDR1 MNHNS, CDR2 SASEGT. CDR3 sequence: CASSGRANEQFF. In nucleotides, the CDR3 is TGTGCCAGCAGTGGGCGGGCGAATGAGCAGTTCTTC.

CDR3 loop: CASSLYGGLQTQPKTQYF. The CDR3 nucleotides are TGTGCCAGCAGCTTATACGGGGGGCTGCAGACCCAGCCCAAGACCCAGTACTTC. The chain couples TRBV7-9 to TRBJ2-5; D might be TRBD2 (7 bases). The V end lost 2 bases, the J end lost 6 bases, and 25 bases lay between the germline ends. The CDR3 contains 18 residues. Germline V gene lookup returns CDR1 SEHNR and CDR2 FQNEAQ (reference sequence). Supplemented by reference TRBV7-9 and TRBJ2-5, the full variable domain reads DTGVSQNPRHKITKRGQNVTFRCDPISEHNRLYWYRQTLGQGPEFLTYFQNEAQLEKSRLLSDRFSAERPKGSFSTLEIQRTEQGDSAMYLCASSLYGGLQTQPKTQYFGPGTRLLVL.

This rearrangement joins TRBV4-1 to TRBJ2-5; D ambiguous. Germline CDR1 and CDR2: MGHRA and YSYEKL. The CDR3 runs to 11 residues. Trimming shortened V by 4 bases and J by 6 bases, and 6 bases separated the two germline ends. The CDR3 DNA reads as TGCGCCAGCAGCCCACCGAAGACCCAGTACTTC. Its translation is CASSPPKTQYF.

The rearrangement joins TRBV5-5 to TRBJ1-5, with D uncertain. Trimming pared 4 bases from V and 1 base from J, leaving 24 bases between. CDR1 SGHKS and CDR2 YYEKEE come from the germline V gene (reference sequence). CDR3 length: 19 residues. CDR3 sequence: CASSISPGLLRGSNQPQHF. The CDR3 nucleotides are TGTGCCAGCAGCATAAGCCCGGGGTTACTAAGAGGGAGCAATCAGCCCCAGCATTTT. Together with reference TRBV5-5 and TRBJ1-5, the CDR3 gives the full variable domain: DAGVTQSPTHLIKTRGQQVTLRCSPISGHKSVSWYQQVLGQGPQFIFQYYEKEERGRGNFPDRFSARQFPNYSSELNVNALLLGDSALYLCASSISPGLLRGSNQPQHFGDGTRLSIL.

The chain recombines TRBV11-2 with TRBJ1-2; 7 nucleotides align to TRBD1. The CDR3 has 15 amino acids. Germline V gives CDR1 SGHAT, CDR2 FQNNGV. V lost 1 base and J lost 8; bases outside the gene matches: 10. The CDR3 protein is CASSLGQGGSRGYTF. CDR3 coding DNA: TGTGCCAGCAGCTTAGGACAGGGAGGTTCGAGGGGCTACACCTTC.

This clone was seen once. The chain employs TRBV18 and TRBJ1-1; 7 bases are shared with TRBD1. The V segment lost 2 bases and the J segment 0 bases; nucleotides outside the gene matches: 9. The germline V gene has CDR1 KGHSH and CDR2 LQKENI. CDR3 length: 17 residues. The CDR3 coding sequence is TGTGCCAGCTCACCAAGGGTACAGGGGTTCATGAACACTGAAGCTTTCTTT. Amino acid sequence: CASSPRVQGFMNTEAFF. Full variable domain (remainder filled in from reference TRBV18 and TRBJ1-1): NAGVMQNPRHLVRRRGQEARLRCSPMKGHSHVYWYRQLPEEGLKFMVYLQKENIIDESGMPKERFSAEFPKEGPSILRIQQVVRGDSAAYFCASSPRVQGFMNTEAFFGQGTRLTVV.

This chain links TRBV2 with TRBJ2-3; 15 bases agree with TRBD2. Trimming cost V 4 bases and J 5 bases; bases outside gene matches: 4. The CDR3 sequence is 16 residues long. Germline CDR1 is SNHLY and CDR2 is FYNNEI. The CDR3 region has the DNA TGTGCCAGCAGTGGCCGGACTAGCGGGGGGGGAGATACGCAGTATTTT. Residues: CASSGRTSGGGDTQYF.

This clone was seen many times. The chain carries TRBV2 and TRBJ1-1; a weak D match, TRBD1 (5 bases). The CDR3 totals 14 residues. Deletions cut 3 bases from V and 2 bases from J, with 10 bases between. CDR1 and CDR2 from the germline V gene are SNHLY and FYNNEI. In nucleotides, the CDR3 is TGTGCCAGCAGTGATGTAAGGGGAAACACTGAAGCTTTCTTT. This codes for CASSDVRGNTEAFF.

The J gene is TRBJ2-5, the V gene TRBV7-9; D is perhaps TRBD1 or TRBD2 (6 bases each). V was shortened by 3 bases and J by 3 bases, with 14 bases between the two germline ends. In germline, CDR1 is SEHNR, CDR2 FQNEAQ (reference sequence). The CDR3 totals 15 residues. The CDR3 DNA is TGTGCCAGCAGCTTTCGGGGGCTGGGGGAAGAGACCCAGTACTTC. It encodes CASSFRGLGEETQYF.

The chain links TRBV4-1 to TRBJ2-3; 9 positions match TRBD2. The germline V gene has CDR1 MGHRA and CDR2 YSYEKL. The CDR3 extends over 14 amino acids. The J segment lost 6 bases and the V segment lost 6 bases, leaving 7 bases of the junction unmatched. The chain's CDR3 is CASRRASGIDTQYF. Written as DNA, the CDR3 is TGCGCCAGCAGACGGGCTAGCGGGATTGATACGCAGTATTTT.

This rearrangement joins TRBV18 to TRBJ1-4; TRBD1 agrees at 9 bases. V dropped 3 bases and J dropped 6; count of bases not matched to a gene: 5. The CDR3 is 15 amino acids. Germline V gene lookup returns CDR1 KGHSH and CDR2 LQKENI. DNA of the CDR3: TGTGCCAGCTCACCCCAACAGGGGGCTGATGAAAAACTGTTTTTT. Translating gives CASSPQQGADEKLFF.

The gene calls are TRBV9 and TRBJ2-3; 10 bases are a match to TRBD2. J was trimmed by 5 bases and V by 1 base; bases with no gene match: 7. Germline V gives CDR1 SGDLS, CDR2 YYNGEE. CDR3 length: 16 residues. Written as DNA, the CDR3 is TGTGCCAGCAGCGTACCCGGGACTAGCGCCGAAGATACGCAGTATTTT. Amino acids: CASSVPGTSAEDTQYF.

This clone came up once. V is TRBV25-1 and J is TRBJ2-7; 10 bases are a match to TRBD1. The trim removed 1 base at V and 2 bases at J, leaving 5 bases unmatched. This CDR3 has 16 residues. Germline assignment: CDR1 MGHDK and CDR2 SYGVNS. The CDR3 coding sequence is TGTGCCAGCAGTGAATCTTGGGACAGGGGAACCTACGAGCAGTACTTC. Amino acids: CASSESWDRGTYEQYF.

V gene TRBV18 combines with J gene TRBJ1-2; TRBD1 matches at 7 bases. This CDR3 region has 15 residues. Germline V gives CDR1 KGHSH, CDR2 LQKENI. V lost 1 base, J lost 3 bases, and 5 bases stayed unmatched. CDR3 loop: CASSPLDRADYGYTF. Here the CDR3 DNA reads TGTGCCAGCTCACCACTAGACAGGGCGGACTATGGCTACACCTTC.

This chain uses TRBV28 with TRBJ2-2, with a tentative D call TRBD1 (7 bases). The length of the CDR3 is 15 residues. Germline assignment: CDR1 MDHEN and CDR2 SYDVKM. V gave up 2 bases and J gave up 2 bases, with 9 bases separating them. In DNA, the CDR3 is TGTGCCAGCAGTTTAGGAGGGGGCAACACCGGGGAGCTGTTTTTT. Protein: CASSLGGGNTGELFF.

The rearrangement joins TRBV7-2 to TRBJ2-7, with D maybe TRBD2 (5 bases). The ends were cut back, 5 bases at V and 6 bases at J, with 11 bases in the middle. The CDR3 extends over 12 amino acids. In germline, CDR1 is SGHTA, CDR2 FQGNSA. The DNA of the CDR3 is TGTGCCAGCAGCACACTTGGACTCGAGCAGTACTTC. This codes for CASSTLGLEQYF.

This chain connects TRBV11-1 to TRBJ2-5, with D unresolved. From germline, CDR1 is SGHAT and CDR2 FQDESV (reference sequence). The CDR3 runs to 13 residues. V gave up 5 bases and J gave up 2 bases, with 9 bases separating them. The CDR3, as DNA: TGTGCCAGCAGCCTGGACCTTCAAGAGACCCAGTACTTC. Protein: CASSLDLQETQYF.